This is a list of T cell receptor beta chains from one sample in a study of CD4+ T cells in melanoma. TCRdb's copy holds only in-frame clones and misses some; the assay was immunoSEQ multiplex PCR. The sample gives over 9,000 clones, 60% to 80% of which show up once; roughly 10% is in the top ten. Sequencing was carried out using cells from a culture (not recorded whether cultured in vitro). Receptors originate from a human donor with melanoma. The CDR3 runs from the conserved cysteine through the conserved F or W. The D gene is left open where the match is weak. Size values are once, few and many counts, or a class for expanded clones, and some rows have none.

>-|TRBV7-2|TRBJ2-4|-
TGTGCCAGCAGCTCTAGAAACCCCGGGACAACTGCGTACTTC
CASSSRNPGTTAYF
>-|TRBV5-6|TRBJ1-6|-
TGTGCCAGCAGCTTTGTGTACAGCTCCTATAATTCACCCCTCCACTTT
CASSFVYSSYNSPLHF
>-|TRBV10-2|TRBJ1-1|-
TGCGCCAGCAGTGAGAGGAGGGCCCTGGGCACTGAAGCTTTCTTT
CASSERRALGTEAFF
>-|TRBV4-1|TRBJ1-3|few
TGCGCCAGCAGCCAAGAAACGGAGATGAAAGGAAACACCATATATTTT
CASSQETEMKGNTIYF
>TRBD1|TRBV7-8|TRBJ1-2|-
TGTGCCAGCAGTCCAGGGGGGGACAGTGGCTACACCTTC
CASSPGGDSGYTF
>TRBD1|TRBV5-1|TRBJ2-2|once
TGCGCCAGCAGCTTGGGCCGGACAGGGCATTCCGGGGAGCTGTTTTTT
CASSLGRTGHSGELFF
>-|TRBV4-1|TRBJ1-6|few
TGCGCCAGCAGCCAAGGGAAAGGGGAACCATGGAATTCACCCCTCCACTTT
CASSQGKGEPWNSPLHF
>TRBD1|TRBV5-5|TRBJ1-2|-
TGTGCCAGCAGCTTTCCAGGGGGAAATGGCTACACCTTC
CASSFPGGNGYTF
>TRBD1|TRBV5-1|TRBJ2-3|-
TGCGCCAGCAGGCCCCACGGACAGGGTGGGGATACGCAGTATTTT
CASRPHGQGGDTQYF
>-|TRBV7-8|TRBJ1-5|-
TGTGCCAGCAGCTCACAGGGTTTCGGTCAGCCCCAGCATTTT
CASSSQGFGQPQHF
>TRBD1|TRBV4-1|TRBJ1-5|-
TGCGCCAGCAGCCAAGGCTCGGGACAGAGTGATCAGCCCCAGCATTTT
CASSQGSGQSDQPQHF
>-|TRBV5-3|TRBJ1-1|-
TGTGCCAGCAGCTCGGACGATTACACTGAAGCTTTCTTT
CASSSDDYTEAFF
>-|TRBV30|TRBJ2-7|-
TGTGCCTGGACCGGACAGACCGTGACCTACGAGCAGTACTTC
CAWTGQTVTYEQYF
>TRBD2|TRBV6-5|TRBJ2-7|-
TGTGCCAGCAGTTACTCGCCCCAGGGAGGGTACGAGCAGTACTTC
CASSYSPQGGYEQYF
>-|TRBV11-2|TRBJ1-2|-
TGTGCCAGCAGCCCGGGACCCTATGGCTACACCTTC
CASSPGPYGYTF
>TRBD2|TRBV11-2|TRBJ2-1|-
TGTGCCAGCAGCTCCCCGGCGGGGGGGAGTGAGCAGTTCTTC
CASSSPAGGSEQFF
>-|TRBV7-3|TRBJ1-1|-
TGTGCCAGCAGCCCAGAGGGGAGAAGAATGAACACTGAAGCTTTCTTT
CASSPEGRRMNTEAFF
>-|TRBV5-8|TRBJ1-2|few
TGTGCCAGCAGCTTGAACGATAACTATGGCTACACCTTC
CASSLNDNYGYTF
>-|TRBV5-4|TRBJ1-5|-
TGTGCCAGCAGCTTGGGTGGGGATCCCGCTCAGCCCCAGCATTTT
CASSLGGDPAQPQHF
>-|TRBV7-9|TRBJ1-3|-
TGTGCCAGCAGCTTAGTAGCGTCGAGCTCTGGAAACACCATATATTTT
CASSLVASSSGNTIYF
>TRBD1|TRBV5-6|TRBJ1-1|medium-sized
TGTGCCAGCAGCTTGGCAGGGGGCGTGACTGAAGCTTTCTTT
CASSLAGGVTEAFF
>TRBD1|TRBV6-1|TRBJ1-5|-
TGTGCCAGCAGGCTACAGGGGGGCAATCAGCCCCAGCATTTT
CASRLQGGNQPQHF
>-|TRBV2|TRBJ2-3|-
TGTGCCAGCAGTGCTGGCAGGGCACGCACAGATACGCAGTATTTT
CASSAGRARTDTQYF
>TRBD1|TRBV5-1|TRBJ2-5|-
TGCGCCAGCGGACCGGGACAGGGATTACAGACCCAGTACTTC
CASGPGQGLQTQYF
>-|TRBV7-2|TRBJ2-7|-
TGTGCCAGCAGCTTACGCCAGGGCCCCTACGAGCAGTACTTC
CASSLRQGPYEQYF
>TRBD1|TRBV5-1|TRBJ1-1|-
TGCGCCAGCAGGCAGGGGACAGGGAGTAGCACTGAAGCTTTCTTT
CASRQGTGSSTEAFF
>-|TRBV6-5|TRBJ1-3|-
TGTGCCAGCAGTTACTCGTCTTCCTTTGGAAACACCATATATTTT
CASSYSSSFGNTIYF
>TRBD2|TRBV4-1|TRBJ2-1|-
TGCGCCAGCAGGAGGAGCGGGGGGGCTCTTCAGGACTACAATGAGCAGTTCTTC
CASRRSGGALQDYNEQFF
>TRBD2|TRBV18|TRBJ2-2|-
TGTGCCAGCTCACCCCCGCGATGGGAGCCGGGACTAGCGGCCATGAACACCGGGGAGCTGTTTTTT
CASSPPRWEPGLAAMNTGELFF